The clone carrying this T cell receptor beta chain has ten or more counts. These data come from a study of glioma-infiltrating T cells. Germline assignment: CDR1 SGHTA and CDR2 FQGNSA. V was shortened by 4 bases and J by 0 bases, with 14 bases between the two germline ends. The CDR3 spans 16 residues. The iRepertoire nested amplicon-rescue multiplex PCR amplified TCR alpha and beta CDR3s from RNA. Tissue mRNA or PBMC total RNA, about 85-400 ng, went into one-step reverse transcription and amplification. TCRdb re-called the multiplex PCR reads through MiXCR, storing one row per CDR3 protein. The data hold fewer than 55,000 distinct CDR3 sequences, with around 22% observed a single time.

The sequence derives from a human donor with low-grade glioma or glioblastoma, undergoing nonglioma brain surgery, or in good health (not recorded which). The sequenced sample consisted of glioma tissue, nonneoplastic brain tissue, or PBMCs (not recorded which). The chain links TRBV7-2 to TRBJ2-3; possibly TRBD2 for D (6 bases). The CDR3 bases are TGTGCCAGCAGCTCCCACCTAGCGACTAGCACAGATACGCAGTATTTT. This translates into CASSSHLATSTDTQYF.